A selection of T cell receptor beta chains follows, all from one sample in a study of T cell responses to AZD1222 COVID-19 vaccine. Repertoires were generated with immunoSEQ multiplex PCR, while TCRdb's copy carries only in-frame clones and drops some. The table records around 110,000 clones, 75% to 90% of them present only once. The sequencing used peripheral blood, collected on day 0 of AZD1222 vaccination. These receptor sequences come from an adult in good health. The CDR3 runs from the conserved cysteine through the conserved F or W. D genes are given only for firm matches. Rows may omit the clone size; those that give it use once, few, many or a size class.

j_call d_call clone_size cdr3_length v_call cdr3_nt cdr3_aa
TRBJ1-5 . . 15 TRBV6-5 TGTGCCAGCAGTTACCATGTCGGGGGGGGTCAGCCCCAGCATTTT CASSYHVGGGQPQHF
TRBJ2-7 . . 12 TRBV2 TGTGCCAGCAGTGGGGGCAGCTACGAGCAGTACTTC CASSGGSYEQYF
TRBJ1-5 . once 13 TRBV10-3 TGTGCCATCAGTGATCAGCCCCATCAGCCCCAGCATTTT CAISDQPHQPQHF
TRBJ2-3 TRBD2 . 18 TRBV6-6 TGTGCCAGCAGTCGCCCGAGCTCAGTAGCGGGATTGGCAGATACGCAGTATTTT CASSRPSSVAGLADTQYF
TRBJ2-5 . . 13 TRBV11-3 TGTGCCAGCAGCTCCACTAGCTTGGAGACCCAGTACTTC CASSSTSLETQYF
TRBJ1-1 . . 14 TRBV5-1 TGCGCCAGCTCCGACAGAGAGGTTGGGACTGAAGCTTTCTTT CASSDREVGTEAFF
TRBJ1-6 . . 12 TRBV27 TGTGCCAGCAGTGAACGGGATTCACCCCTCCACTTT CASSERDSPLHF
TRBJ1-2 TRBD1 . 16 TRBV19 TGTGCCAGTAGTATAGGGACAGGGGAAAGGAAGGATGGCTACACCTTC CASSIGTGERKDGYTF
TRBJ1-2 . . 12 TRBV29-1 TGCAGCGTGGGGGACGGAGTCTATGGCTACACCTTC CSVGDGVYGYTF
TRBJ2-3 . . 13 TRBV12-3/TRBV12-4 TGTGCCAGCAGGTTCCAGGGAATAGATACGCAGTATTTT CASRFQGIDTQYF
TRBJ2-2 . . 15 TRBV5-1 TGCGCCAGCAGCTTGGCCGGGGGAGACACCGGGGAGCTGTTTTTT CASSLAGGDTGELFF
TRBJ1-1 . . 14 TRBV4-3 TGCGCCAGCAGCCAAGGCTCCGCCCCGGGGGGAGCTTTCTTT CASSQGSAPGGAFF
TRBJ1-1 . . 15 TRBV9 TGTGCCAGCAGCGTAGAGCCGGGGAGTTTCACTGAAGCTTTCTTT CASSVEPGSFTEAFF
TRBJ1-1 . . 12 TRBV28 TGTGCCAGCAGTCCGCGGGGGACTGAAGCTTTCTTT CASSPRGTEAFF
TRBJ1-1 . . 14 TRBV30 TGTGCCTGGACGTGGCGGGGCGCGGGAACTGAAGCTTTCTTT CAWTWRGAGTEAFF
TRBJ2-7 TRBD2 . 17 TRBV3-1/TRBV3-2 TGTGCCAGCAGCGAGGGGACTAGCGGTTTTTCCCCCTACGAGCAGTACTTC CASSEGTSGFSPYEQYF
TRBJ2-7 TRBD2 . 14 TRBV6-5 TGTGCCAGCACTTCGAGGCGGCTAGCGGGAGAGCAGTACTTC CASTSRRLAGEQYF
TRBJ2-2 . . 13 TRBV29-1 TGCAGCGTACACTCGCCGAACACCGGGGAGCTGTTTTTT CSVHSPNTGELFF
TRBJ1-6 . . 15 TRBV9 TGTGCCAGCAGCGCCGCAGGGAGGGGTAATTCACCCCTCCACTTT CASSAAGRGNSPLHF
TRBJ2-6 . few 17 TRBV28 TGTGCCAGCAGTTCGACAGGCGGTGGCTCTGGGGCCAACGTCCTGACTTTC CASSSTGGGSGANVLTF
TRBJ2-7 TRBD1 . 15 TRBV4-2 TGTGCCAGCAGCCGGCAGACAGGGCAGGCCTACGAGCAGTACTTC CASSRQTGQAYEQYF
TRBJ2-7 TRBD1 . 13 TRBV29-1 TGCAGCGTCATCCGGGACAGTTCCTACGAGCAGTACTTC CSVIRDSSYEQYF
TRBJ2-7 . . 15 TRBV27 TGTGCCAGCAGCTCCCCTATTCAGGGGACCTACGAGCAGTACTTC CASSSPIQGTYEQYF
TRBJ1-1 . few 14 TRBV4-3 TGCGCCAGCAGCCAAAAGGGTGGAGACACTGAAGCTTTCTTT CASSQKGGDTEAFF
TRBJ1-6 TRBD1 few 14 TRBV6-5 TGTGCCAGCATCGAGGGGACAGGGTTCTCACCCCTCCACTTT CASIEGTGFSPLHF
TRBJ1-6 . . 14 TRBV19 TGTGCCAGTAGTATAGAAATACGGGGTTCACCCCTCCACTTT CASSIEIRGSPLHF
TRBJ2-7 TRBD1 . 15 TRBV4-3 TGCGCCAGCAGCCAACAAAGGACAGGGAGCTACGAGCAGTACTTC CASSQQRTGSYEQYF
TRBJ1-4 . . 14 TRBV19 TGTGCCAGTAGTACGACCTCCGGGCCTGAAAAACTGTTTTTT CASSTTSGPEKLFF